The 6 T cell receptor beta chains listed next were all sequenced from one sample in a study of lung T cells in sarcoidosis with Löfgren's syndrome. In TCRdb, the reads were re-called with MiXCR into one record per CDR3 protein. The sample has roughly 63,000 distinct CDR3 sequences; 21% are singletons. Sequencing was performed on CD4+ T cells from PBMCs. The receptor set was obtained from a human donor with sarcoidosis (Löfgren's syndrome or another form), or a control subject (not recorded which).

This clonotype was counted many times. V usage is TRBV28 and J usage is TRBJ2-1; 9 bases map to TRBD2. Germline assignment: CDR1 MDHEN and CDR2 SYDVKM. The CDR3 length is 16 residues. V shed 2 bases, J shed 4 bases, and the junction held 6 bases outside the gene matches. CDR3: CASSLTLAGKYNEQFF. The CDR3 bases are TGTGCCAGCAGTTTAACACTAGCGGGCAAGTACAATGAGCAGTTCTTC.

This clonotype was seen at least ten times. This chain uses TRBV6-1 with TRBJ1-1; maybe TRBD1 (5 bases). Germline lookup yields CDR1 MNHNS and CDR2 SASEGT. The CDR3 contains 13 residues. V was cut by 5 bases and J by 1 base, with 8 bases left in between. The CDR3 sequence is CASSPGENTEAFF. DNA of the CDR3: TGTGCCAGCAGTCCGGGGGAGAACACTGAAGCTTTCTTT.

Of note for this clonotype: The conserved phenylalanine or tryptophan normally closing the CDR3 is absent here, so this likely arose from a read error. J is TRBJ2-3 and V is TRBV18, with D unresolved. V gave up 0 bases and J gave up 1 base, with 2 bases separating them. Germline-derived CDR1 and CDR2 are KGHSH and LQKENI. The CDR3 loop spans 13 amino acids. The CDR3 DNA reads TGTGCCAGCTCACCACCGGGCACAGATACGCAGTATCTT. The encoded protein is CASSPPGTDTQYL.

This clonotype appeared many times. J is TRBJ1-1 and V is TRBV20-1; the D is unclear. The V end was cut by 6 bases, the J end by 3 bases, with 14 bases between. CDR1 DFQATT and CDR2 SNEGSKA come from the germline V gene (reference sequence). CDR3 length: 13 amino acids. Written as DNA, the CDR3 is TGCAGTGCGAGACCCCCCCCTCACACTGAAGCTTTCTTT. This gives the protein CSARPPPHTEAFF.

This clonotype came up many times. The chain has TRBV6-1 and TRBJ2-7; 13 bases are shared with TRBD2. This CDR3 spans 16 amino acids. Germline V gene lookup returns CDR1 MNHNS and CDR2 SASEGT. The junction had 6 bases not matched to a gene; V was cut back by 5 bases and J by 2 bases. The CDR3 sequence: CASSPGLAGETYEQYV. The CDR3 DNA follows: TGTGCCAGCAGTCCCGGACTAGCGGGGGAAACCTACGAGCAGTACGTC.

V and J are TRBV4-2 and TRBJ2-1; D remains unclear. Looked up from germline, CDR1 is LGHNA and CDR2 is YNFKEQ. V was clipped by 4 bases and J by 6 bases, with 10 bases between them. This CDR3 contains 13 residues. This CDR3 reads CASSPLGGNEQFF. DNA for the CDR3: TGTGCCAGCAGCCCTCTAGGCGGCAATGAGCAGTTCTTC.